The present T cell receptor (beta chain) was sequenced within a study of spatial heterogeneity in lung cancer. At the level of the study: Detected sequences consistently included more beta-chain ones than alpha-chain ones. Whole-study results and caveats: More often at tumor resection than at routine follow-up, ubiquitous expanded tumor TCRs were detected in the blood.

Per the germline V gene, CDR1 is MGHRA and CDR2 is YSYEKL. The CDR3 is 14 residues long. V was shortened by 1 base and J by 1 base, with 7 bases between the two germline ends. Every TCR cDNA molecule bore a unique molecular identifier. A single record per CDR3 protein comes from TCRdb applying MiXCR to the 5' RACE reads. The table includes 35,000 to 55,000 distinct CDR3 sequences, around 7.1% detected once. Time point denoted: sample taken at primary tumor resection. Unsorted tumor, nontumor lung tissue or cryopreserved PBMC supplied the whole RNA. The donors comprised 60 to 80 untreated early-stage non-small cell lung cancer patients. The table lists this clonotype with many counts. Antigen specificity is unknown.

The sequence was collected from a female donor with early-stage non-small cell lung cancer. Material: PBMCs, obtained at surgery. V usage is TRBV4-1 and J usage is TRBJ1-1, with unresolved D. CDR3 region: CASSQVAGNTEAFF. In nucleotides, the CDR3 is TGCGCCAGCAGCCAAGTCGCGGGGAACACTGAAGCTTTCTTT.